A selection of T cell receptor beta chains follows, all from one sample in a study of blood T cells in healthy people across ages. From the 5' RACE reads, TCRdb called clonotypes with MiXCR, one entry per CDR3 protein. Among just under 750,000 distinct CDR3 sequences listed, about 20% were seen once. Sequenced material: blood. Receptors originate from an older man in good health. The CDR3 runs from the conserved cysteine through the conserved F or W. Each record gives: J gene, D gene, V gene, CDR3 protein. A D gene is named only where the DNA matches it firmly.

>TRBJ2-3|-|TRBV28
CASSPPKGQNTDTQYF
>TRBJ2-1|-|TRBV19
CASSGSRAGEQFF
>TRBJ1-4|-|TRBV7-2
CASTAMGTNEKLFF
>TRBJ1-1|-|TRBV5-1
CASRRARGSSTEAFF
>TRBJ2-5|-|TRBV2
CASTTIKETQYF
>TRBJ2-5|-|TRBV9
CASSVKVEETQYF
>TRBJ1-4|-|TRBV19
CASSIAGDSSTNEELFF
>TRBJ2-3|TRBD2|TRBV29-1
CSFLNSGTADTQYF
>TRBJ2-3|-|TRBV7-6
CASSPSVISGDTQYF
>TRBJ2-2|-|TRBV3-1
CASSAGQSTNTGELFF
>TRBJ1-2|TRBD1|TRBV7-2
CASSFGTGGGYTF
>TRBJ2-2|-|TRBV7-2
CASSPPGWIAGELFF
>TRBJ2-5|-|TRBV24-1
CATSERDTSYQETQYF
>TRBJ2-3|-|TRBV14
CASSQDRGADTDTQYF
>TRBJ2-2|-|TRBV12-3/TRBV12-4
CASSFAGGGTGELFF
>TRBJ1-1|-|TRBV12-3/TRBV12-4
CASSFGSEAFF
>TRBJ1-1|-|TRBV7-9
CASSFPGAAEAFF
>TRBJ1-1|-|TRBV12-3/TRBV12-4
CASSLSTQPEAFF
>TRBJ2-4|-|TRBV6-5
CASSYSPHTGTKNIQYF
>TRBJ1-6|TRBD1|TRBV29-1
CSVVDRVGSPLHF
>TRBJ1-2|-|TRBV11-2
CASSLDQGLGYGYTF
>TRBJ2-5|TRBD1|TRBV7-9
CASSLMTGEETQYF
>TRBJ2-7|TRBD1|TRBV7-8
CASSRDRWYEQYF
>TRBJ2-3|-|TRBV7-2
CASSLSAPGADTQYF
>TRBJ2-5|-|TRBV5-5
CASSLGTAHQEAQYF
>TRBJ2-2|-|TRBV12-3/TRBV12-4
CASSRRRGGTGELFF
>TRBJ2-1|-|TRBV5-1
CASRSGTHDYNEQFF
>TRBJ1-2|-|TRBV5-5
CASSERTAGDYGYTF
>-|-|TRBV3-1
CASSHPDGRRETQYF
>TRBJ2-3|TRBD2|TRBV3-1
CASSQIAGVDTQYF
>TRBJ2-1|-|TRBV10-1
CASSEGIPYNEQFF
>TRBJ2-5|TRBD2|TRBV29-1
CSVVTSGRANEQSF
>TRBJ2-3|-|TRBV12-3/TRBV12-4
CASTQFQRHTDTQYF
>TRBJ1-2|TRBD1|TRBV6-2/TRBV6-3
CASTDGGTVYGYTF
>TRBJ2-1|TRBD2|TRBV7-6
CASSWLAELYNEQFF